The clone carrying this TCR beta chain has only a few counts. Its matching antigen is unknown. V was pared by 1 base and J by 4 bases, with 10 bases between. Per germline, CDR1 SEHNR and CDR2 FQNEAQ (reference sequence). This CDR3 is 14 amino acids long. The data were taken from a study of Ad26.COV2.S vaccination and SARS-CoV-2 variants. Sequencing used immunoSEQ multiplex PCR; TCRdb keeps in-frame clones, though not all of them. The sample lists more than 300,000 clones; 88% were seen once. As to treatment: about 20 received Ad26.COV2.S at low or high dose, single or two shots; 5 received placebo; per-sample allocation not given. Sampling took place 63 days after the first vaccine or placebo injection. This Boston cohort included adults aged 18-55 years. Findings and caveats of the study: Across vaccine and placebo recipients, the breadth of non-spike TCRs was similar.

This receptor was taken from a person between 18 and 60 years old who received the Ad26.COV2.S COVID-19 vaccine or a placebo. This sample comprised peripheral blood, obtained in a trial of Ad26.COV2.S vaccine versus placebo. The rearrangement uses TRBV7-9 and TRBJ1-2; weak D call: TRBD1 (5 bases). This chain's CDR3 is CASSLGRATYGYTF. The CDR3 DNA is TGTGCCAGCAGCTTAGGCAGGGCCACCTATGGCTACACCTTC.